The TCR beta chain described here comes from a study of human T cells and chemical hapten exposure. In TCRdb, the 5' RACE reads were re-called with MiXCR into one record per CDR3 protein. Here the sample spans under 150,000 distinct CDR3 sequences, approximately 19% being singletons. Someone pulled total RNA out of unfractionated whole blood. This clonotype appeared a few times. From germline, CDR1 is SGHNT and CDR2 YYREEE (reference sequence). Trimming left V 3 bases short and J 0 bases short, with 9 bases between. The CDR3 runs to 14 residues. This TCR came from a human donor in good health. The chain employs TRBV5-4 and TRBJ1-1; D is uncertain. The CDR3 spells CASSSRLMNTEAFF. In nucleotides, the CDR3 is TGTGCCAGCAGCTCCCGGCTGATGAACACTGAAGCTTTCTTT.